Below, 30 T cell receptor beta chains from the same sample are listed, as sequenced in a study of radiotherapy plus CTLA-4 blockade in lung cancer. Assay used: immunoSEQ multiplex PCR; TCRdb lists only in-frame clones, some missing. Of 35,000 to 55,000 clones listed, over 60% are singletons. The starting material was peripheral blood, obtained from a patient treated with radiotherapy plus ipilimumab. The receptors come from a human donor with non-small cell lung cancer whose response to radiotherapy plus ipilimumab could not be evaluated.

The V and J genes are TRBV28 and TRBJ2-1; TRBD2 matches 8 bases. The germline CDR1 and CDR2 sequences are MDHEN and SYDVKM. The CDR3 is 16 amino acids. Trimming cost V 4 bases and J 7 bases; bases outside gene matches: 12. CDR3 protein: CASSSRYRGGMNEQFF. The CDR3 coding sequence is TGTGCCAGCAGTTCCCGCTACCGCGGGGGGATGAATGAGCAGTTCTTC. Drawing the rest from reference TRBV28 and TRBJ2-1, the complete variable domain is DVKVTQSSRYLVKRTGEKVFLECVQDMDHENMFWYRQDPGLGLRLIYFSYDVKMKEKGDIPEGYSVSREKKERFSLILESASTNQTSMYLCASSSRYRGGMNEQFFGPGTRLTVL.

This clone is medium-sized in the sample. V usage is TRBV7-3 and J usage is TRBJ1-1; 7 nucleotides match TRBD1. The germline V gene encodes CDR1 SGHTA and CDR2 FQGTGA. CDR3 length equals 12 residues. Germline trimming cut 4 bases from V and 8 bases from J; bases unmatched to any gene: 4. CDR3 nucleotide sequence: TGTGCCAGCAGCTCACAGGGGCGGGAAGCTTTCTTT. This sequence encodes CASSSQGREAFF.

The chain carries TRBV5-1 and TRBJ2-5; the match to TRBD2 covers 8 bases. With V trimmed by 1 base and J by 5 bases, 7 bases remained unmatched. This CDR3 has 15 residues. Per germline, CDR1 SGHRS and CDR2 YFSETQ. The CDR3 region has the DNA TGCGCCAGCAGCTTGACCGGACTAGCTACGGAGACCCAGTACTTC. The encoded protein is CASSLTGLATETQYF. The full variable domain, with the rest looked up from reference TRBV5-1 and TRBJ2-5, is KAGVTQTPRYLIKTRGQQVTLSCSPISGHRSVSWYQQTPGQGLQFLFEYFSETQRNKGNFPGRFSGRQFSNSRSEMNVSTLELGDSALYLCASSLTGLATETQYFGPGTRLLVL.

The gene calls are TRBV29-1 and TRBJ2-7; 8 nucleotides match TRBD2. The germline V gene encodes CDR1 SQVTM and CDR2 ANQGSEA. With V trimmed by 4 bases and J by 7 bases, 12 bases remained unmatched. This CDR3 contains 14 residues. In nucleotides, the CDR3 is TGCAGCGTTGTGAGTGGCGGGAGGTCTCGTGAGCAGTACTTC. As protein: CSVVSGGRSREQYF.

CDR3 nucleotide sequence: TGTGCCAGCAGCTTTGGACAGGGTGAATACGAGCAGTACTTC. Protein: CASSFGQGEYEQYF. V gene TRBV13 combines with J gene TRBJ2-7; 8 positions agree with TRBD1. CDR1 and CDR2 (germline): PRHDT, FYEKMQ (reference sequence). This CDR3 comprises 14 residues. V dropped 3 bases and J dropped 4; count of bases not matched to a gene: 5.

V is TRBV18 and J is TRBJ1-2; the D gene is possibly TRBD1 (6 bases). The CDR3 spans 12 residues. Germline assignment: CDR1 KGHSH and CDR2 LQKENI. V was cut by 8 bases and J by 2 bases, with 9 bases left in between. CDR3 protein: CASEGQNYGYTF. Written as DNA, the CDR3 is TGTGCCAGCGAAGGACAGAACTATGGCTACACCTTC.

The chain recombines TRBV5-1 with TRBJ2-1, with 7 bases identical to TRBD1. V lost 4 bases to trimming and J lost 3 bases; unmatched junction nucleotides: 19. This CDR3 has 19 residues. Germline V CDR1 and CDR2: SGHRS, YFSETQ. CDR3 in DNA: TGCGCCAGCAGCCCGAGGGGGCGAGAGGTAACGCAAAACTACAATGAGCAGTTCTTC. This codes for CASSPRGREVTQNYNEQFF.

In its sample, this clone is medium-sized. The V call is TRBV28, the J call TRBJ2-7; tentative D call: TRBD2 (6 bases). CDR1 MDHEN and CDR2 SYDVKM come from the germline V gene. Trimming pared 7 bases from V and 3 bases from J, leaving 16 bases between. The CDR3 is 14 amino acids. CDR3 sequence (DNA): TGTGCCAGCACCCACGGGGGACTGGACTACGAGCAGTACTTC. Residues: CASTHGGLDYEQYF. The entire variable domain, with the rest obtained from reference TRBV28 and TRBJ2-7, is as follows: DVKVTQSSRYLVKRTGEKVFLECVQDMDHENMFWYRQDPGLGLRLIYFSYDVKMKEKGDIPEGYSVSREKKERFSLILESASTNQTSMYLCASTHGGLDYEQYFGPGTRLTVT.

This clone has just a few counts. The chain carries TRBV4-2 and TRBJ2-3; 10 nucleotides match TRBD2. The CDR3 extends over 17 amino acids. CDR1 LGHNA and CDR2 YNFKEQ come from the germline V gene. Germline trimming cut 3 bases from V and 1 base from J; bases unmatched to any gene: 7. The CDR3 nucleotides read TGTGCCAGCAGCCAGGCGTATCTAGCGGGGGGCACAGATACGCAGTATTTT. Its translation: CASSQAYLAGGTDTQYF.

The chain couples TRBV19 to TRBJ2-3; D gene unclear. Germline lookup yields CDR1 LNHDA and CDR2 SQIVND (reference sequence). The V end lost 5 bases, the J end lost 5 bases, and 5 bases lay between the germline ends. The CDR3 length is 11 residues. The CDR3 DNA is TGTGCCAGTAGTCTCTTAGATACGCAGTATTTT. Translating gives CASSLLDTQYF.

The CDR3: CASSQGLAGVTDTQYF. The DNA for the CDR3 is TGTGCCAGCAGCCAGGGACTAGCGGGGGTCACAGATACGCAGTATTTT. The chain recombines TRBV5-5 with TRBJ2-3; the match to TRBD2 covers 14 bases. CDR3 length equals 16 residues. Per germline, CDR1 SGHKS and CDR2 YYEKEE (reference sequence). The V segment lost 4 bases and the J segment 2 bases; nucleotides outside the gene matches: 3.

The chain has TRBV7-6 and TRBJ2-7; 8 nucleotides agree with TRBD1. This CDR3 is built from 17 residues. Germline V lookup: CDR1 SGHVS, CDR2 FNYEAQ. J lost 0 bases, V lost 1 base, and 8 bases had no gene match. The CDR3, as DNA: TGTGCCAGCAGCTTAGGTGCGGCAGGGGGCCGCTCCTACGAGCAGTACTTC. It yields the protein CASSLGAAGGRSYEQYF. Based on the CDR3 plus reference TRBV7-6 and TRBJ2-7, the full variable domain is GAGVSQSPRYKVTKRGQDVALRCDPISGHVSLYWYRQALGQGPEFLTYFNYEAQQDKSGLPNDRFSAERPEGSISTLTIQRTEQRDSAMYRCASSLGAAGGRSYEQYFGPGTRLTVT.

The chain carries TRBV4-3 and TRBJ2-7, with unresolved D. V gave up 0 bases and J gave up 3 bases, with 6 bases separating them. From germline, CDR1 is LGHNA and CDR2 YSLEER. This CDR3 contains 13 residues. CDR3 coding DNA: TGCGCCAGCAGCCAAGATGCCGGCTACGAGCAGTACTTC. Protein: CASSQDAGYEQYF.

The CDR3 sequence: CAGRGTGAFTDTQYF. CDR3 DNA sequence: TGTGCCGGGCGAGGGACAGGGGCTTTTACAGATACGCAGTATTTT. This chain uses TRBV2 with TRBJ2-3; 10 positions agree with TRBD1. Germline V gene data show CDR1 as SNHLY and CDR2 as FYNNEI. Trimming at V came to 11 bases and at J to 3 bases, leaving 11 bases not matched to a gene. The CDR3 totals 15 residues.

The rearrangement links TRBV4-3 to TRBJ1-3; D perhaps matches TRBD1 (6 bases). Trimming stripped 3 bases from V and 4 bases from J, with 16 bases between. This CDR3 region has 16 residues. The germline gives CDR1 LGHNA, CDR2 YSLEER. The CDR3 DNA follows: TGCGCCAGCAGCCAGTTGGGGGCGGGTCCCGGAAACACCATATATTTT. This encodes CASSQLGAGPGNTIYF.

The chain is built from TRBV9 and TRBJ2-3; D call uncertain. The CDR3 loop spans 15 amino acids. V was cut by 0 bases and J by 0 bases, with 8 bases left in between. Germline values: CDR1 SGDLS, CDR2 YYNGEE. The CDR3, as DNA: TGTGCCAGCAGCGTAGCCAGCAGGAGCACAGATACGCAGTATTTT. It encodes CASSVASRSTDTQYF.

This clone was counted a single time. The V and J genes are TRBV5-4 and TRBJ2-2, with 7 positions matching TRBD1. Germline CDR1 and CDR2: SGHNT and YYREEE (reference sequence). Trimming cost V 4 bases and J 6 bases; bases outside gene matches: 6. CDR3 length equals 14 residues. The CDR3 loop is CASSLTGKPGELFF. The CDR3 coding sequence is TGTGCCAGCAGCCTGACAGGGAAACCCGGGGAGCTGTTTTTT.

The V and J genes are TRBV28 and TRBJ1-1, with D maybe TRBD1 (5 bases). V lost 5 bases and J lost 10, with 17 bases in between. In germline, CDR1 is MDHEN, CDR2 SYDVKM. The length of the CDR3 is 13 residues. CDR3 loop: CASSPTRAISAFF. CDR3 DNA sequence: TGTGCCAGCAGTCCCACCAGGGCGATCTCAGCTTTCTTT.

This rearrangement joins TRBV6-9 to TRBJ2-7; D gene ambiguous. The length of the CDR3 is 13 residues. CDR1 MNHGY and CDR2 SVAAGI come from the germline V gene. Trimming took off 9 bases at V and 3 bases at J, with 15 bases between the two ends. DNA of the CDR3: TGTGCCAGACGCCCTCGACTTCGCTACGAGCAGTACTTC. Its protein product is CARRPRLRYEQYF.

The rearrangement uses TRBV9 and TRBJ1-1; 10 bases are a match to TRBD1. J gave up 3 bases and V 3 bases, and 11 bases lay outside the gene matches. Germline CDR1 SGDLS, CDR2 YYNGEE. The CDR3 consists of 17 residues. The CDR3 spells CASSASSDRGPYTEAFF. DNA for the CDR3: TGTGCCAGCAGCGCCAGCTCTGACAGGGGGCCATACACTGAAGCTTTCTTT.

The chain links TRBV18 to TRBJ1-2, with a possible D match to TRBD1 (5 bases). V was cut by 1 base and J by 12 bases, with 21 bases left in between. CDR3 length: 15 residues. CDR1 KGHSH and CDR2 LQKENI come from the germline V gene. As DNA, the CDR3 is TGTGCCAGCTCACCACAGGCCGGGGGGTCTATGAGGGACACCTTC. Its protein is CASSPQAGGSMRDTF. The entire variable domain, with the rest obtained from reference TRBV18 and TRBJ1-2, is as follows: NAGVMQNPRHLVRRRGQEARLRCSPMKGHSHVYWYRQLPEEGLKFMVYLQKENIIDESGMPKERFSAEFPKEGPSILRIQQVVRGDSAAYFCASSPQAGGSMRDTFGSGTRLTVV.

V gene TRBV4-2 combines with J gene TRBJ1-5, with a tentative D call TRBD1 (5 bases). CDR1 and CDR2 from the germline V gene are LGHNA and YNFKEQ. CDR3 size: 16 residues. With 0 bases removed from V and 1 base from J, the gap between germline ends came to 10 bases. In DNA, the CDR3 is TGTGCCAGCAGCCAAGAGGAGGGGTTGAGCAATCAGCCCCAGCATTTT. It is translated as CASSQEEGLSNQPQHF.

This chain connects TRBV7-2 to TRBJ2-7; D is perhaps TRBD2 (6 bases). The CDR3 consists of 12 residues. The germline CDR1 and CDR2 sequences are SGHTA and FQGNSA. Deletions cut 4 bases from V and 3 bases from J, with 7 bases between. The CDR3: CASSSTSYEQYF. The CDR3 DNA follows: TGTGCCAGCAGCTCGACTAGCTACGAGCAGTACTTC.

This clone was picked up one time. The rearrangement uses TRBV30 and TRBJ2-1, with D possibly being TRBD2 (5 bases). This CDR3 has 12 residues. Between the trimmed V and J ends, which lost 3 bases and 9 bases, there was a span of 12 bases. The germline gives CDR1 GTSNPN, CDR2 SVGIG (reference sequence). CDR3: CAWSRRGSEQFF. The CDR3 coding sequence is TGTGCCTGGAGCCGACGAGGGTCTGAGCAGTTCTTC.

This chain uses TRBV7-2 with TRBJ1-4, with D hard to call. V dropped 7 bases and J dropped 2 bases, with 8 bases sitting between them. CDR3 length equals 13 residues. CDR1 and CDR2 (germline): SGHTA, FQGNSA. The DNA of the CDR3 is TGTGCCAGCACCCAGTTTACTAATGAAAAACTGTTTTTT. It translates to CASTQFTNEKLFF.

The CDR3 DNA reads TGTGCCAGCAGCTCCGGACTGACCACAGATACGCAGTATTTT. Protein: CASSSGLTTDTQYF. The chain carries TRBV7-3 and TRBJ2-3; the D gene is possibly TRBD2 (5 bases). The germline gives CDR1 SGHTA, CDR2 FQGTGA. The ends were cut back, 4 bases at V and 2 bases at J, with 10 bases in the middle. The CDR3 extends over 14 amino acids. Filled out from reference TRBV7-3 and TRBJ2-3, the complete variable domain reads GAGVSQTPSNKVTEKGKYVELRCDPISGHTALYWYRQSLGQGPEFLIYFQGTGAADDSGLPNDRFFAVRPEGSVSTLKIQRTERGDSAVYLCASSSGLTTDTQYFGPGTRLTVL.

This clone occurred a few times. V is TRBV4-3 and J is TRBJ1-2; D is perhaps TRBD1 (6 bases). Deletions cut 3 bases from V and 3 bases from J, with 20 bases between. Germline CDR1 is LGHNA and CDR2 is YSLEER. This CDR3 region has 17 residues. The CDR3 nucleotides are TGCGCCAGCAGCCACCTATCGGGAGCGGGGGGGCACTATGGCTACACCTTC. Translated, it gives CASSHLSGAGGHYGYTF.

The chain has TRBV19 and TRBJ2-2; 11 bases map to TRBD1. Losses at the gene ends were 5 bases for V and 9 bases for J; bases not matched to a gene: 5. Germline CDR1 LNHDA, CDR2 SQIVND (reference sequence). The CDR3 spans 14 residues. CDR3 residues: CASSVGQGVRELFF. The CDR3 region has the DNA TGTGCCAGTAGTGTGGGACAGGGGGTCCGGGAGCTGTTTTTT.

The genes are TRBV27 and TRBJ2-7, with 8 bases fitting TRBD1. Germline V gene lookup returns CDR1 MNHEY and CDR2 SMNVEV (reference sequence). Unmatched junction bases numbered 1, after V lost 3 bases and J lost 0 bases. CDR3 size: 14 residues. In DNA, the CDR3 is TGTGCCAGCAGTTTGACAGGGGCCTCCTACGAGCAGTACTTC. Encoded protein: CASSLTGASYEQYF.

The rearrangement links TRBV2 to TRBJ2-2, with no clear D. Trimming shortened V by 7 bases and J by 3 bases, and 6 bases separated the two germline ends. There are 12 residues in the CDR3. CDR1 is SNHLY, CDR2 FYNNEI, per germline. The CDR3 loop is CASTSDTGELFF. DNA of the CDR3: TGTGCCAGCACGAGTGACACCGGGGAGCTGTTTTTT.